This is a list of T cell receptor beta chains from one sample in a study of blood T cell repertoires in COVID-19. This table comes from immunoSEQ multiplex PCR, and its TCRdb copy is limited to in-frame clones, with some not included. The profile shows 150,000 or so clones, approximately 80% of them singletons. Sequencing was done on a sample of peripheral blood. The receptors derive from an older woman with acute or convalescent COVID-19. The CDR3 runs from the conserved cysteine through the conserved F or W. The order of the fields is V gene, CDR3 length, J gene, clone size, D gene, CDR3 protein, CDR3 DNA. D genes are given only for firm matches. Size values are once, few and many counts, or a class for expanded clones, and some rows have none.

>TRBV18|14|TRBJ1-4|few|TRBD1
CASSLPGQGEKLFF
TGTGCCAGCTCACTTCCGGGACAGGGTGAAAAACTGTTTTTT
>TRBV9|18|TRBJ2-6|-|-
CASSQNEGRTTGANVLTF
TGTGCCAGCAGCCAGAACGAGGGCCGGACGACCGGGGCCAACGTCCTGACTTTC
>TRBV7-2|16|TRBJ2-1|once|TRBD2
CASSLVGTSGDYEQFF
TGTGCCAGCAGCTTAGTAGGGACTAGCGGGGACTATGAGCAGTTCTTC
>TRBV6-5|13|TRBJ1-6|-|-
CASKTGPNSPLHF
TGTGCCAGTAAGACAGGCCCTAATTCACCCCTCCACTTT
>TRBV7-8|16|TRBJ2-6|-|TRBD1
CASSLWTGTGANVLTF
TGTGCCAGCAGCTTATGGACAGGGACCGGGGCCAACGTCCTGACTTTC
>TRBV6-6|16|TRBJ1-4|-|TRBD1
CASSYDKTGAGEKLFF
TGTGCCAGCAGTTACGACAAGACAGGGGCCGGGGAAAAACTGTTTTTT
>TRBV7-2|13|TRBJ2-5|-|-
CASRPGGQETQYF
TGTGCCAGCCGCCCGGGCGGGCAAGAGACCCAGTACTTC
>TRBV28|13|TRBJ1-5|-|-
CASSDSFMQPQHF
TGTGCCAGCAGTGACAGCTTCATGCAGCCCCAGCATTTT
>TRBV10-2|14|TRBJ1-1|-|TRBD1
CASSLTGRYTEAFF
TGCGCCAGCAGTTTGACAGGGAGGTACACTGAAGCTTTCTTT
>TRBV15|14|TRBJ2-3|-|TRBD1
CATSDRVGTDTQYF
TGTGCCACCAGCGACAGGGTTGGCACAGATACGCAGTATTTT
>TRBV9|12|TRBJ1-4|once|-
CASSVETGKLFF
TGTGCCAGCAGCGTAGAAACTGGAAAACTGTTTTTT